The T cell receptor beta chain under discussion was sequenced for a study of shared clonotypes between healthy human individuals. Genomic DNA of every subset was divided equally among multiple immunoSEQ plates. The team ran DNA from unsorted PBMCs on ten immunoSEQ deep assay plates for sequencing. Clones were read by immunoSEQ multiplex PCR, and TCRdb kept only the in-frame ones, dropping some. The table records about 600,000 clones, around 77% of them present only once. CDR1 and CDR2 (germline): SGHRS, YFSETQ. Trimming cost V 4 bases and J 3 bases, with 14 bases left between them. CDR3 length equals 15 residues.

The clonotype originates from a woman aged 40-49 years in good health. Some clones in this sample may be carry-over from other donors' samples. Sequencing used PBMCs. The chain carries TRBV5-1 and TRBJ1-5, with D hard to call. DNA for the CDR3: TGCGCCAGCAGCCCTACGGGTGATAACAATCAGCCCCAGCATTTT. This encodes CASSPTGDNNQPQHF.